This record covers a single T cell receptor (beta chain). Assay: immunoSEQ multiplex PCR; the TCRdb copy retains only in-frame clones and omits some. The table records 13,000 or so clones, around 40% of them present only once. The researchers put around 200,000 CFSE-labeled responder cells into plates with around 200,000 irradiated, violet-dye-labeled stimulator cells. The responders that had proliferated, CFSE-low CD3+CD4+ and CD3+CD8+ cells, were sorted after the reaction. This sample is drawn from a study of graft-versus-host responses after intestinal transplantation. Across the study: Among the recipients, transplants were multivisceral, liver-intestinal, or isolated intestinal.

This CDR3 contains 19 residues. Per the germline V gene, CDR1 is SGHRS and CDR2 is YFSETQ. Trimming shortened V by 0 bases and J by 0 bases, and 20 bases separated the two germline ends. This chain links TRBV5-1 with TRBJ2-3; TRBD2 might be the D (7 bases). Here the sequenced sample was alloreactive CD4+ T cells from a mixed lymphocyte reaction culture, taken before intestinal transplant. Subset: CFSE-low proliferating T cells sorted from roughly six-day pre-transplant mixed lymphocyte reaction (GvH or HvG direction). The TCR comes from a human patient who received an intestinal transplant. The CDR3 coding sequence is TGCGCCAGCAGCTTGGATAGTTGGGGGGGCAAGAATAGCACAGATACGCAGTATTTT. It translates to CASSLDSWGGKNSTDTQYF.